This T cell receptor beta chain was captured by sequencing in a study of vaccination effects on CD4 cells after COVID-19. Study details: Samples that were drawn after vaccination came a median of 72 days after the second dose. Study results and caveats: The study found that only 1 of 255 vaccine-induced clones from healthy vaccinees cross-reacted with common cold coronaviruses.

Per the germline V gene, CDR1 is KGHSH and CDR2 is LQKENI. This CDR3 contains 16 residues. The V end lost 3 bases, the J end lost 4 bases, and 18 bases lay between the germline ends. ViraFEST used viral peptide pools to expand antigen-specific CD4+ T cells before sequencing. Scientists isolated CD4+ T cells after a roughly 9-day culture period ended. The cohort was immunized with two doses of either the BNT162b2 or mRNA-1273 vaccine. People in the vaccine group had not been infected with SARS-CoV-2 before, and their nucleocapsid antibodies were negative. The table came from immunoSEQ multiplex PCR; TCRdb's copy has only in-frame clones and leaves some out. The data hold tens of thousands of clones, with more than 65% observed a single time. This clone was seen a few times. What it binds is not known.

The material sequenced was CD4+ T cells from PBMCs cultured with HCoV-NL63 spike peptides, taken after COVID-19 vaccination. The receptor was derived from a human donor who received a COVID-19 vaccine. The V call is TRBV18, the J call TRBJ1-1, with D perhaps TRBD1 (6 bases). The CDR3 reads CASSPVVLQGGTEAFF. As DNA, the CDR3 is TGTGCCAGCTCACCTGTGGTCCTCCAAGGGGGCACTGAAGCTTTCTTT.